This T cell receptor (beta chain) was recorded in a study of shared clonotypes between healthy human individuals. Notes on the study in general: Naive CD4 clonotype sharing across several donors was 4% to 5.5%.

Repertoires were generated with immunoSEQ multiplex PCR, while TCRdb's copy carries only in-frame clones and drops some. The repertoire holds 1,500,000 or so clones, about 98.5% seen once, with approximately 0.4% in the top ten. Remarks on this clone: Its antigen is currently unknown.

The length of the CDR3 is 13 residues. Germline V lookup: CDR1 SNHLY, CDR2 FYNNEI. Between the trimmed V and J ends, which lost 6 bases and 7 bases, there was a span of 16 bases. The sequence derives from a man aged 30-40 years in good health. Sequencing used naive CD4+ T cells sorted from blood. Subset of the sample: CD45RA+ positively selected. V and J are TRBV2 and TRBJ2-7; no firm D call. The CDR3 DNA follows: TGTGCCAGCAGCGGCCTACCCTCTTCAGAGCAGTACTTC. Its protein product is CASSGLPSSEQYF.